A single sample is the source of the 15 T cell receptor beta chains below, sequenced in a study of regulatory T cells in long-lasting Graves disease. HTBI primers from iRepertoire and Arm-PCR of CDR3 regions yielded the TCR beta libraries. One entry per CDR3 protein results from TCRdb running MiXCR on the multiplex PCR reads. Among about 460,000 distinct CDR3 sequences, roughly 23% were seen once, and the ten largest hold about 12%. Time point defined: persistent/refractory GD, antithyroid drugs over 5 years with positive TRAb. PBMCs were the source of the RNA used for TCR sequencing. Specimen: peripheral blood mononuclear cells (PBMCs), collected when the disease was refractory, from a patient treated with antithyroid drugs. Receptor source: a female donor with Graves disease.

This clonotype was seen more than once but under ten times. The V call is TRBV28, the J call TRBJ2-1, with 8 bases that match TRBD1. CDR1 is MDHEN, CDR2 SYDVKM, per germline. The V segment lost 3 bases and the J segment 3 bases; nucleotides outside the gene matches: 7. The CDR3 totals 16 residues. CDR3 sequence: CASSFVRDRFYNEQFF. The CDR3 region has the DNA TGTGCCAGCAGTTTTGTCCGGGACAGGTTCTACAATGAGCAGTTCTTC.

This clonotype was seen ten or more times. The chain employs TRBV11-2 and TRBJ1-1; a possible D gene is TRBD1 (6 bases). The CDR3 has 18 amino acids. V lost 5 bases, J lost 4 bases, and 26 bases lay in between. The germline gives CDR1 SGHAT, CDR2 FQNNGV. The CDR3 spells CASSLGKGSRGRGTEAFF. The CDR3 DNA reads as TGTGCCAGCAGCCTAGGAAAAGGTAGTCGGGGGCGAGGCACTGAAGCTTTCTTT.

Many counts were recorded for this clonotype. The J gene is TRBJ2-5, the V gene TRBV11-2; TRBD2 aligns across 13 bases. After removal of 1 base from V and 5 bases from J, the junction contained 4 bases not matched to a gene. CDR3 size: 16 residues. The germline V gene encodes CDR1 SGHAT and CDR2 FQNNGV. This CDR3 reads CASSLGLAGGAETQYF. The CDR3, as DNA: TGTGCCAGCAGCTTAGGACTAGCGGGGGGTGCTGAGACCCAGTACTTC.

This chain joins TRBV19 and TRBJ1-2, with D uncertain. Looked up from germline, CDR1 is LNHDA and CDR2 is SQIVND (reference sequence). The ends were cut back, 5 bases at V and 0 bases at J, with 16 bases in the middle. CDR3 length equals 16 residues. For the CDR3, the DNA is TGTGCCAGTAGTCACATCGCGGCGACCTCTAACTATGGCTACACCTTC. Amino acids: CASSHIAATSNYGYTF. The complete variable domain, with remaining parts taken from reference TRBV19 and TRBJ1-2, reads DGGITQSPKYLFRKEGQNVTLSCEQNLNHDAMYWYRQDPGQGLRLIYYSQIVNDFQKGDIAEGYSVSREKKESFPLTVTSAQKNPTAFYLCASSHIAATSNYGYTFGSGTRLTVV.

The CDR3 loop reads CASSRPTGGLGETQYF. CDR3 in DNA: TGTGCCAGCAGTAGACCAACAGGGGGCCTTGGGGAGACCCAGTACTTC. The chain couples TRBV6-1 to TRBJ2-5; 9 nucleotides line up with TRBD1. The CDR3 length is 16 residues. V shed 5 bases and J 5 bases; nucleotides not matched to a gene: 12. Germline CDR1 MNHNS, CDR2 SASEGT.

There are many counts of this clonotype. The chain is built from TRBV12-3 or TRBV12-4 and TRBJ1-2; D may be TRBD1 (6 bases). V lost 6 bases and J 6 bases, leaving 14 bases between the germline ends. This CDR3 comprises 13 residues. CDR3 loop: CASRQGRGDGYTF. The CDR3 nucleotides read TGTGCCAGCAGGCAGGGGAGAGGTGATGGCTACACCTTC.

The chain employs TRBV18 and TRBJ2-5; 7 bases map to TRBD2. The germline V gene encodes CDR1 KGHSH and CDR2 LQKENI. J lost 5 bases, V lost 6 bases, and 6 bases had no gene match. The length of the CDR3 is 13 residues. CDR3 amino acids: CASSSGRDETQYF. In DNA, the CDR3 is TGTGCCAGCTCGTCGGGGAGGGATGAGACCCAGTACTTC.

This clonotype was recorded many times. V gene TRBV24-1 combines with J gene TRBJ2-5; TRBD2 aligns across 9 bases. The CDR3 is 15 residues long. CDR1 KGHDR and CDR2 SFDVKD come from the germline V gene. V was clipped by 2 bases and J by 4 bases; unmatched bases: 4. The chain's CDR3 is CATSDWETSGETQYF. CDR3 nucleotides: TGTGCCACCAGTGATTGGGAGACTAGCGGAGAGACCCAGTACTTC.

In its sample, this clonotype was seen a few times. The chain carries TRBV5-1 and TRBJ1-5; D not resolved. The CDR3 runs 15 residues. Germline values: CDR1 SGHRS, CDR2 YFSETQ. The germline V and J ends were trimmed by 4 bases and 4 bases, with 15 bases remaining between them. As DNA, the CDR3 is TGCGCCAGCAGCGTGGGGTCCCCTGAAAATCAGCCCCAGCATTTT. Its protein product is CASSVGSPENQPQHF. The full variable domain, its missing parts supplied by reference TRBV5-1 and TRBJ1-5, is KAGVTQTPRYLIKTRGQQVTLSCSPISGHRSVSWYQQTPGQGLQFLFEYFSETQRNKGNFPGRFSGRQFSNSRSEMNVSTLELGDSALYLCASSVGSPENQPQHFGDGTRLSIL.

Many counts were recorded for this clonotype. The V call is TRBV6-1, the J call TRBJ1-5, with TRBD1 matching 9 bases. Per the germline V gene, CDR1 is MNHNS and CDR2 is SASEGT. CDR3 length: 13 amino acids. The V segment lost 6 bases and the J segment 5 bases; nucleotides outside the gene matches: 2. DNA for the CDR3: TGTGCCAGCAGCGGGACAGGGTATCAGCCCCAGCATTTT. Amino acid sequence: CASSGTGYQPQHF.

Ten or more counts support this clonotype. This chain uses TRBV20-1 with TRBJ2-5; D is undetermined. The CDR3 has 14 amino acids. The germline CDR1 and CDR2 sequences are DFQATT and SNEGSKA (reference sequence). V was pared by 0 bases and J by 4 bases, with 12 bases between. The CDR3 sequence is CSARDRLGLETQYF. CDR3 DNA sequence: TGCAGTGCTAGAGATCGGCTAGGGTTAGAGACCCAGTACTTC.

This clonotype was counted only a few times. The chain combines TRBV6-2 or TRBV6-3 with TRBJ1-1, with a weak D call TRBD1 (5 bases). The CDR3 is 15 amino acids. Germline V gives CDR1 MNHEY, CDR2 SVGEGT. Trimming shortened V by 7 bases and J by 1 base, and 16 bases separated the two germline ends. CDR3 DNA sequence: TGTGCCAGCACGCATCACATGGGGGAGAACACTGAAGCTTTCTTT. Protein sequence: CASTHHMGENTEAFF.

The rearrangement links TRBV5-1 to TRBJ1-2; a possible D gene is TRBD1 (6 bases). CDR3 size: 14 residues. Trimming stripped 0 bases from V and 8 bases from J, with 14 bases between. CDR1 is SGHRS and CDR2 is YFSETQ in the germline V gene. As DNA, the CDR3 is TGCGCCAGCAGCTTGGCCCCAGGGGTTAACGGCTACACCTTC. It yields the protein CASSLAPGVNGYTF.

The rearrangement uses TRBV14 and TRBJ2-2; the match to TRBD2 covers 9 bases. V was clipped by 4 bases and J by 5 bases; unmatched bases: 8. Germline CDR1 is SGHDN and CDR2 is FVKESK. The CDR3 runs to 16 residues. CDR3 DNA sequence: TGTGCCAGCAGCCGTATAGCGGGAGTCCGAACCGGGGAGCTGTTTTTT. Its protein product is CASSRIAGVRTGELFF.

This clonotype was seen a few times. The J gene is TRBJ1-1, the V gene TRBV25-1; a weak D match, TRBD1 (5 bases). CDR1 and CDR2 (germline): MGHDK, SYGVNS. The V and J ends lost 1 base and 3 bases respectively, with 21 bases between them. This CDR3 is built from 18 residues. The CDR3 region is CASSEFISGPGGDTEAFF. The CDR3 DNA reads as TGTGCCAGCAGTGAATTTATTAGTGGGCCAGGAGGGGACACTGAAGCTTTCTTT.